This TCR beta chain was captured by sequencing in a study of molecular identifiers for immune sequencing clone quantification. TCRdb recomputed calls from the PCR reads with MiXCR, one row per CDR3 protein. The table shows some 680,000 distinct CDR3 sequences, with around 25% occurring only once. As to this clonotype: Given a much more abundant clone one base away, this may be a read error.

CDR3 length: 14 amino acids. Per germline, CDR1 SGHNT and CDR2 YYREEE (reference sequence). J is TRBJ2-2 and V is TRBV5-4; possibly TRBD2 for D (5 bases). This clonotype was obtained from a human donor in good health. Some libraries in this study had Jurkat cell RNA spiked in. What was sequenced was naive CD8+ T cells from blood, with Jurkat cell RNA spiked in. Subset defined: FACS-sorted CD8+CD4-CCR7+CD45RA+ naive T cells. The CDR3 nucleotides are TGTGCCAGCAGCTTGAATGGGAACACCGGGAAGCTGTTTTTT. It is translated as CASSLNGNTGKLFF. The entire variable domain, with the rest obtained from reference TRBV5-4 and TRBJ2-2, is as follows: ETGVTQSPTHLIKTRGQQVTLRCSSQSGHNTVSWYQQALGQGPQFIFQYYREEENGRGNFPPRFSGLQFPNYSSELNVNALELDDSALYLCASSLNGNTGKLFFGEGSRLTVL.